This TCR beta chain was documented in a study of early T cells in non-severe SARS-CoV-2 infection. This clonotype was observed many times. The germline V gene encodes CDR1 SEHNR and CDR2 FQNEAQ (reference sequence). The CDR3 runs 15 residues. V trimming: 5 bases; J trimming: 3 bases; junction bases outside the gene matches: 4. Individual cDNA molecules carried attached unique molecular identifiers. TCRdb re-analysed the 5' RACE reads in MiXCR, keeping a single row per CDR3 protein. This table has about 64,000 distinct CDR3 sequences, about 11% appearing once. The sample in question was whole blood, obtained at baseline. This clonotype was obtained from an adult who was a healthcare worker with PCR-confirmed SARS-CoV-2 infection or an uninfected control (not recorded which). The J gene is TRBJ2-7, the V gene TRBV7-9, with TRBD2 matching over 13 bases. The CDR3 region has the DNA TGTGCCAGCAGCCCCGGACTAGCGGGGGTCTACGAGCAGTACTTC. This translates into CASSPGLAGVYEQYF. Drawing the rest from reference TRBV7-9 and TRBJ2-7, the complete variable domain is DTGVSQNPRHKITKRGQNVTFRCDPISEHNRLYWYRQTLGQGPEFLTYFQNEAQLEKSRLLSDRFSAERPKGSFSTLEIQRTEQGDSAMYLCASSPGLAGVYEQYFGPGTRLTVT.